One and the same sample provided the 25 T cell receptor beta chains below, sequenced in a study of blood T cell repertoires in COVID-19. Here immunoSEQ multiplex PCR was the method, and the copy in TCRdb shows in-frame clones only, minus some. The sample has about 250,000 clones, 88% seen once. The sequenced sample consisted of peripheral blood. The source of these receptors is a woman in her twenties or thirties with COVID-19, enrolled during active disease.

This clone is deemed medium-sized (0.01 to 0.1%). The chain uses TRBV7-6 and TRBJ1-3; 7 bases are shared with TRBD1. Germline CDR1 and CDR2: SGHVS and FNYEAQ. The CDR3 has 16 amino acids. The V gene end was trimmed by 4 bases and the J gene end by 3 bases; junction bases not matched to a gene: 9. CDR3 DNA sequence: TGTGCCAGCAGCTCCACCTCAGGGGGAGGTGGAAACACCATATATTTT. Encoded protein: CASSSTSGGGGNTIYF.

The CDR3, as DNA: TGTGCCAGTAGCCCCCAGGGTTCGCCTGGCTACACCTTC. Its translation is CASSPQGSPGYTF. The chain combines TRBV19 with TRBJ1-2; TRBD1 might be the D (5 bases). The germline CDR1 and CDR2 sequences are LNHDA and SQIVND (reference sequence). Deletions cut 6 bases from V and 7 bases from J, with 15 bases between. The CDR3 contains 13 residues.

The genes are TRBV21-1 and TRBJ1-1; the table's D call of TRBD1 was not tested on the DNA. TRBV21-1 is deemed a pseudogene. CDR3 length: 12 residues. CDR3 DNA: TGTGCCAGCCCCTGGACAGGGATTGAAGCTTTCTTT. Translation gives CASPWTGIEAFF.

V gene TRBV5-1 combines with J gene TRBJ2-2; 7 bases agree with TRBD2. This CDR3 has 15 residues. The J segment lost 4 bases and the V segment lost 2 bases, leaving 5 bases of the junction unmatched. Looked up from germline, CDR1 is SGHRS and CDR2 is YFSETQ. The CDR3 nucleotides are TGCGCCAGCAGCTTTGGCCTAGCGGCCACCGGGGAGCTGTTTTTT. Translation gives CASSFGLAATGELFF. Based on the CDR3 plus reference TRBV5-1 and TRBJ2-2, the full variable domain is KAGVTQTPRYLIKTRGQQVTLSCSPISGHRSVSWYQQTPGQGLQFLFEYFSETQRNKGNFPGRFSGRQFSNSRSEMNVSTLELGDSALYLCASSFGLAATGELFFGEGSRLTVL.

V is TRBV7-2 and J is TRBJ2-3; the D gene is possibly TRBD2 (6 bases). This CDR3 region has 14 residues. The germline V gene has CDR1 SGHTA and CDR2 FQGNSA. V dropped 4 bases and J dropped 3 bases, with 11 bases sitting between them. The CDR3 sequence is CASSSGLPTDTQYF. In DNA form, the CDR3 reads TGTGCCAGCAGCTCGGGACTCCCAACAGATACGCAGTATTTT.

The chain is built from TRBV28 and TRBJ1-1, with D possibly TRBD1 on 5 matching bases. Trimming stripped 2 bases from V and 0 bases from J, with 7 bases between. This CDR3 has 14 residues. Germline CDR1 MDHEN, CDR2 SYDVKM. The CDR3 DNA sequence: TGTGCCAGCAGTTTACAGGGCGTGAACACTGAAGCTTTCTTT. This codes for CASSLQGVNTEAFF. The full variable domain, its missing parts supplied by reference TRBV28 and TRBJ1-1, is DVKVTQSSRYLVKRTGEKVFLECVQDMDHENMFWYRQDPGLGLRLIYFSYDVKMKEKGDIPEGYSVSREKKERFSLILESASTNQTSMYLCASSLQGVNTEAFFGQGTRLTVV.

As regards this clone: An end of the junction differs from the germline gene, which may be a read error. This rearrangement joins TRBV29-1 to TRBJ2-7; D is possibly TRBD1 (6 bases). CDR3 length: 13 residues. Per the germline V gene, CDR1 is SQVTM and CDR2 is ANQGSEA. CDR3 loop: CSVEDRLSYEQYF. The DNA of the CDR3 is TGCAGCGTAGAAGACAGGTTATCCTACGAGCAGTACTTC.

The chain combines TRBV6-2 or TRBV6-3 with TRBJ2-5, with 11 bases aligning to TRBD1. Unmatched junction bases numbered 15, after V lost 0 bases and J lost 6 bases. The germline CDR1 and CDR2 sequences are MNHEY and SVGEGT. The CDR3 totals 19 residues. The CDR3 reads CASSYSLDRGLSGLKTQYF. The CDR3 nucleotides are TGTGCCAGCAGTTACTCGCTGGACAGGGGGCTTAGCGGGTTGAAGACCCAGTACTTC.

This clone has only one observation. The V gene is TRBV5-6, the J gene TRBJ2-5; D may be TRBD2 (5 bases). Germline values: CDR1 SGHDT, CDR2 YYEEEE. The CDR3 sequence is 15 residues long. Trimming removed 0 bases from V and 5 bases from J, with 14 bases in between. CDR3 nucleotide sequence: TGTGCCAGCAGCTTGGTTGCCGGACTGATTGAGACCCAGTACTTC. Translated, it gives CASSLVAGLIETQYF.

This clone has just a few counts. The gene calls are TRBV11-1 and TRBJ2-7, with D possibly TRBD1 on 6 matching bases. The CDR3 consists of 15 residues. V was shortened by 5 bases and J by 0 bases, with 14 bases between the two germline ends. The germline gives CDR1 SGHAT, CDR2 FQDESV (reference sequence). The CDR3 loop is CASSPRLGGSYEQYF. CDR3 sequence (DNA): TGTGCCAGCAGCCCGAGGCTAGGGGGCTCCTACGAGCAGTACTTC.

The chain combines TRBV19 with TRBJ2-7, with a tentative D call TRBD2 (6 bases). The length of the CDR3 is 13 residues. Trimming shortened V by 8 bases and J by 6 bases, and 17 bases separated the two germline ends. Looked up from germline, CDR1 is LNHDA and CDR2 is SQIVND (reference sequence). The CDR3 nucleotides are TGTGCCAGTTTCTCTCTGGGGGGTTCCGAGCAGTACTTC. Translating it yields CASFSLGGSEQYF.

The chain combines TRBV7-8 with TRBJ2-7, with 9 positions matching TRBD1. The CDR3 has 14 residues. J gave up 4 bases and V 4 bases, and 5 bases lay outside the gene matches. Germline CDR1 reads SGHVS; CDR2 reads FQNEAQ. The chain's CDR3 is CASSWGTGRYEQYF. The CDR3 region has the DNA TGTGCCAGCAGCTGGGGGACAGGGAGGTACGAGCAGTACTTC.

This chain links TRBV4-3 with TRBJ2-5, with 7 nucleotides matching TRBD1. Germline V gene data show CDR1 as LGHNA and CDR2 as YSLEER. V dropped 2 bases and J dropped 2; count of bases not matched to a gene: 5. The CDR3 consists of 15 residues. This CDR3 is CASSQNTGVQETQYF. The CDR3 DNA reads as TGCGCCAGCAGCCAAAATACAGGGGTGCAAGAGACCCAGTACTTC.

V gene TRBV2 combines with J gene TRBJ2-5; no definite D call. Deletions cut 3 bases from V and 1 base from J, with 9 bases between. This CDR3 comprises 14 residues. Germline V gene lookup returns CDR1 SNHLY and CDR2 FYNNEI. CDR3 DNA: TGTGCCAGCAGTGAGAGAGGCCCCCAAGAGACCCAGTACTTC. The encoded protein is CASSERGPQETQYF.

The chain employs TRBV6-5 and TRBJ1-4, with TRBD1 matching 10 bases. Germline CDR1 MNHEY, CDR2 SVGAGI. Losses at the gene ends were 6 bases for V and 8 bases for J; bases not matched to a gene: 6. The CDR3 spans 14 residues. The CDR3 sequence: CASRALGQGEKLFF. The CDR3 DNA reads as TGTGCCAGCAGGGCCCTGGGACAGGGGGAAAAACTGTTTTTT.

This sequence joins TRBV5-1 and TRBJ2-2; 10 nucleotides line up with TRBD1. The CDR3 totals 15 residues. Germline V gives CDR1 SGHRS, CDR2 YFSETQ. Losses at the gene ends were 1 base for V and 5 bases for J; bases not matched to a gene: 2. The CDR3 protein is CASSLRTGGTGELFF. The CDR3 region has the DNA TGCGCCAGCAGCTTGCGGACAGGGGGAACCGGGGAGCTGTTTTTT.

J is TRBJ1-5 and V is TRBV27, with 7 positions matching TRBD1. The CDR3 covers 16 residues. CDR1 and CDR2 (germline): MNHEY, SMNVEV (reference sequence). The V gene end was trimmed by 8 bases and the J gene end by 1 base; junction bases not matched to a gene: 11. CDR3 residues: CASAPRQGPSNQPQHF. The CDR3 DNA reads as TGTGCCAGCGCGCCCAGACAGGGCCCGAGCAATCAGCCCCAGCATTTT.

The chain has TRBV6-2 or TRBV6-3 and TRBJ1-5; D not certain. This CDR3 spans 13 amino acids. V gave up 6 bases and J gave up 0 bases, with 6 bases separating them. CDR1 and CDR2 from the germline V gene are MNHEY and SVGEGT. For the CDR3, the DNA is TGTGCCAGCAGCCCCAATAGCAATCAGCCCCAGCATTTT. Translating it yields CASSPNSNQPQHF.

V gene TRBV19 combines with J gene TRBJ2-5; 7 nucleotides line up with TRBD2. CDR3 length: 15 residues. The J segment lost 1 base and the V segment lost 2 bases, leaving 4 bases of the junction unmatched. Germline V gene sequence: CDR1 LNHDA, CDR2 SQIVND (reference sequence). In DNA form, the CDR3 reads TGTGCCAGTAGTATATCAGCGGGACCCCAAGAGACCCAGTACTTC. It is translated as CASSISAGPQETQYF.

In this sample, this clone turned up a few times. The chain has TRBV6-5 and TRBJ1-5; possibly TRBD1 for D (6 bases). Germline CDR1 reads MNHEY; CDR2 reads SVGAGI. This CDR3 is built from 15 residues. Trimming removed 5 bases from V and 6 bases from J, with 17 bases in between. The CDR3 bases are TGTGCCAGCAGTAACCTATGGGGGCCCTCTCAGCCCCAGCATTTT. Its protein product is CASSNLWGPSQPQHF.

The CDR3, as DNA: TGTGCCAGCAGCGTAGCACTAGCGACCTACAATGAGCAGTTCTTC. Amino acids: CASSVALATYNEQFF. The chain has TRBV9 and TRBJ2-1, with 7 bases lining up with TRBD2. Germline V gene lookup returns CDR1 SGDLS and CDR2 YYNGEE. Trimming cost V 0 bases and J 2 bases; bases outside gene matches: 2. The CDR3 runs 15 residues.

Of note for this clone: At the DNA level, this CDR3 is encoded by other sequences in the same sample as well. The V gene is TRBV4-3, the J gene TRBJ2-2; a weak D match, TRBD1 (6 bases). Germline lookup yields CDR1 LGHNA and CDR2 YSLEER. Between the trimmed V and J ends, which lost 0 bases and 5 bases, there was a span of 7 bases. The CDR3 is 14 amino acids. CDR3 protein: CASSQDRGTGELFF. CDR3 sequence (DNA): TGCGCCAGCAGCCAAGATAGGGGGACCGGGGAGCTGTTTTTT.

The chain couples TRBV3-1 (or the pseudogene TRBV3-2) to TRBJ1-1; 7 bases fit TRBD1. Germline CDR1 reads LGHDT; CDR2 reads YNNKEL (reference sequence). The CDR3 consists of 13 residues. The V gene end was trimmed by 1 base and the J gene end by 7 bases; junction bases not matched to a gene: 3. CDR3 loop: CASSQGGDSEAFF. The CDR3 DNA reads TGTGCCAGCAGCCAAGGGGGGGACAGTGAAGCTTTCTTT.

CDR3 in amino acids: CASSLRGGLPYEQYF. The CDR3 region has the DNA TGTGCCAGCAGCTTACGTGGGGGCCTCCCCTACGAGCAGTACTTC. This rearrangement joins TRBV7-2 to TRBJ2-7; maybe TRBD1 (6 bases). This CDR3 is built from 15 residues. V was clipped by 2 bases and J by 2 bases, with 13 bases between them. CDR1 is SGHTA and CDR2 is FQGNSA in the germline V gene.

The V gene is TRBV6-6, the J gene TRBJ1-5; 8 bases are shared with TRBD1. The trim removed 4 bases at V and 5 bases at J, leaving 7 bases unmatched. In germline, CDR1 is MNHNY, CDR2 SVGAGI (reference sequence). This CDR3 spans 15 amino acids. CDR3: CASSSTGERHQPQHF. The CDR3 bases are TGTGCCAGCAGTTCGACAGGGGAGAGGCATCAGCCCCAGCATTTT.